This T cell receptor (beta chain) was retrieved from a study of identical twins. General study results and limits: The models systematically underestimated how much out-of-frame TCR alpha was shared in monozygotic twins.

Template switching added a universal primer binding site, and final cDNA carried unique molecular identifiers. TCRdb called the 5' RACE reads again in MiXCR, with one record for every CDR3 protein. This table holds 1.5 million to 2 million distinct CDR3 sequences, 32% found once. CDR1 and CDR2 from the germline V gene are DFQATT and SNEGSKA (reference sequence). This CDR3 is built from 12 residues. Trimming removed 4 bases at V and 0 bases at J, with 7 bases between. Points on this clonotype: The antigen is undetermined.

The sequence was obtained from a newborn girl in good health. The rearrangement uses TRBV20-1 and TRBJ2-7; D gene unclear. Material for sequencing was cord blood. The CDR3 protein is CSAIGTSYEQYF. CDR3 bases: TGCAGTGCTATTGGCACCTCCTACGAGCAGTACTTC.